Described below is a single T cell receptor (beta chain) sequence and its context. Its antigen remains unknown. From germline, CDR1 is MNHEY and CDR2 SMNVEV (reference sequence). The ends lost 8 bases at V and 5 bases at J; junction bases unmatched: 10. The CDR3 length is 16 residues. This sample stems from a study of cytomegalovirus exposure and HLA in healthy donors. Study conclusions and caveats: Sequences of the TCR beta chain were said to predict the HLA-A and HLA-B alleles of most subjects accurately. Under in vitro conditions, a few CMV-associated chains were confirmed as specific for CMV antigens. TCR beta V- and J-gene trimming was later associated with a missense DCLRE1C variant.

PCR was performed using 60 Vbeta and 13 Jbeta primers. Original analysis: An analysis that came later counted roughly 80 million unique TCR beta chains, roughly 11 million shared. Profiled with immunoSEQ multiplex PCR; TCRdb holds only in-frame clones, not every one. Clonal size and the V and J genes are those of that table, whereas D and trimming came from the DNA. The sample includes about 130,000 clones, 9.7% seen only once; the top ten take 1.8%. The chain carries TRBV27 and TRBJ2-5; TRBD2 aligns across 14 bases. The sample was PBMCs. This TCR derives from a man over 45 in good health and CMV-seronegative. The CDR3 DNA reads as TGTGCCAGCGGGACCGGACTAGCGGGAGGAGAGGAGACCCAGTACTTC. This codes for CASGTGLAGGEETQYF.